Following are 20 T cell receptor beta chains from one sample sequenced in a study of glioma-infiltrating T cells. TCR alpha and beta CDR3 regions were amplified from RNA using iRepertoire nested multiplex PCR. TCRdb analysed the multiplex PCR reads with MiXCR anew, one entry per CDR3 protein. Of about 130,000 distinct CDR3 sequences listed, around 23% are singletons. The material sequenced was glioma tissue, nonneoplastic brain tissue, or PBMCs (not recorded which). The receptors come from a human donor with low-grade glioma or glioblastoma, undergoing nonglioma brain surgery, or in good health (not recorded which).

This chain links TRBV6-1 with TRBJ2-4; D may be TRBD1 or TRBD2 (5 bases each). V dropped 6 bases and J dropped 1 base, with 10 bases sitting between them. Germline lookup yields CDR1 MNHNS and CDR2 SASEGT. This CDR3 region has 14 residues. The CDR3 nucleotides read TGTGCCAGCAGCCTCGGGACCGCCAAAAACATTCAGTACTTC. Protein product: CASSLGTAKNIQYF.

In the case of this clonotype: With a much larger clone just one base away, this may be a read error. This chain uses TRBV4-1 with TRBJ2-1, with D uncertain. CDR1 is MGHRA and CDR2 is YSYEKL in the germline V gene. Trimming cost V 0 bases and J 6 bases, with 12 bases left between them. There are 15 residues in the CDR3. CDR3 in amino acids: CASSQDPGEFNEQFF. CDR3 bases: TGCGCCAGCAGCCAAGATCCCGGAGAGTTCAATGAGCAGTTCTTC.

In this sample, this clonotype turned up many times. The chain joins TRBV24-1 to TRBJ2-3; D might be TRBD1 (6 bases). Trimming took 0 bases from V and 3 from J, leaving 15 bases between them. The CDR3 is 17 amino acids. Germline CDR1 and CDR2: KGHDR and SFDVKD. The CDR3 spells CATSDLSHGRGTDTQYF. CDR3 DNA sequence: TGTGCCACCAGTGATTTGAGTCACGGCAGGGGAACAGATACGCAGTATTTT.

This clonotype has at least ten counts. The V and J genes are TRBV28 and TRBJ2-5; 10 bases align to TRBD1. The V gene's germline CDR1 is MDHEN and CDR2 SYDVKM. Trimming at V came to 4 bases and at J to 4 bases, leaving 3 bases not matched to a gene. CDR3 size: 14 residues. This CDR3 is CASSSRDRGETQYF. CDR3 bases: TGTGCCAGCAGTTCTCGGGACAGGGGAGAGACCCAGTACTTC.

The chain links TRBV11-2 to TRBJ1-6; TRBD1 matches 8 bases. CDR1 is SGHAT and CDR2 is FQNNGV in the germline V gene. There are 14 residues in the CDR3. After removal of 0 bases from V and 14 bases from J, the junction contained 6 bases not matched to a gene. The CDR3 is CASSLEQGVGALHF. The CDR3 nucleotides are TGTGCCAGCAGCTTAGAACAGGGGGTTGGGGCCCTCCACTTT.

This clonotype was seen many times. The genes are TRBV4-1 and TRBJ1-2; D gene ambiguous. CDR3 length: 14 amino acids. Germline lookup yields CDR1 MGHRA and CDR2 YSYEKL. Trimming shortened V by 1 base and J by 4 bases, and 10 bases separated the two germline ends. The CDR3 loop is CASSQVSPIYGYTF. The CDR3 DNA reads TGCGCCAGCAGCCAAGTGTCTCCCATCTATGGCTACACCTTC.

A note on this clonotype: A junction boundary mismatches the germline segment, possibly from a read error. The J gene is TRBJ1-1, the V gene TRBV6-2 or TRBV6-3; no clear D gene. This CDR3 comprises 13 residues. Germline lookup yields CDR1 MNHEY and CDR2 SVGEGT. The DNA of the CDR3 is TGTGCCAGCAGCCTATATTCCCCCACTGAAGCTTCCTTT. Translation gives CASSLYSPTEASF.

Concerning this clonotype itself: This may come from a read error, since a much larger clone is one base off. V is TRBV18 and J is TRBJ1-1, with a weak D call TRBD1 (5 bases). This CDR3 contains 14 residues. CDR1 and CDR2 (germline): KGHSH, LQKENI. V was trimmed by 7 bases and J by 1 base, leaving 13 bases between them. CDR3 amino acids: CASLPPGRNTEAFF. The CDR3 DNA follows: TGTGCCAGCTTACCCCCGGGACGGAACACTGAAGCTTTCTTT.

This chain connects TRBV4-2 to TRBJ2-5, with TRBD2 as a possible D gene (5 bases). Germline loops: CDR1 LGHNA, CDR2 YNFKEQ. V was shortened by 0 bases and J by 9 bases, with 23 bases between the two germline ends. The CDR3 covers 17 residues. The CDR3 nucleotides read TGTGCCAGCAGCCAAGATGGTGATGCTATCCCAACTAGAGCCCAGTACTTC. This gives the protein CASSQDGDAIPTRAQYF.

In this sample, this clonotype turned up many times. The rearrangement uses TRBV18 and TRBJ2-1, with 9 bases matching TRBD1. The CDR3 contains 15 residues. CDR1 and CDR2 from the germline V gene are KGHSH and LQKENI. Trimming at V came to 4 bases and at J to 6 bases, leaving 7 bases not matched to a gene. Here the CDR3 DNA reads TGTGCCAGCTCACTCGGGACAGGGTGGCTCAATGAGCAGTTCTTC. Protein: CASSLGTGWLNEQFF.

This clonotype was detected ten times or more. The chain recombines TRBV20-1 with TRBJ2-7; the match to TRBD2 covers 7 bases. The length of the CDR3 is 16 residues. The J segment lost 4 bases and the V segment lost 0 bases, leaving 12 bases of the junction unmatched. CDR1 and CDR2 from the germline V gene are DFQATT and SNEGSKA (reference sequence). This CDR3 reads CSAREWGGAGRYEQYF. The CDR3 region has the DNA TGCAGTGCTAGAGAGTGGGGGGGAGCGGGTCGATACGAGCAGTACTTC.

The table lists this clonotype with many counts. The V gene is TRBV28, the J gene TRBJ2-1, with 7 bases lining up with TRBD1. Per the germline V gene, CDR1 is MDHEN and CDR2 is SYDVKM. V shed 2 bases, J shed 3 bases, and the junction held 4 bases outside the gene matches. The CDR3 contains 15 residues. The CDR3 region is CASSLKQGYYNEQFF. CDR3 nucleotides: TGTGCCAGCAGTTTAAAACAGGGGTACTACAATGAGCAGTTCTTC.

This clonotype was picked up a small number of times. The chain joins TRBV19 to TRBJ1-4, with D unresolved. The germline CDR1 and CDR2 sequences are LNHDA and SQIVND (reference sequence). This CDR3 contains 14 residues. The V end was cut by 7 bases, the J end by 7 bases, with 16 bases between. This chain's CDR3 is CASKVAAVSEKLFF. The CDR3, as DNA: TGTGCCAGTAAAGTGGCAGCCGTTTCTGAAAAACTGTTTTTT.

CDR3: CASSLGSPRLGDGYTF. For the CDR3, the DNA is TGTGCCAGCAGCTTAGGTTCTCCCAGGTTAGGAGATGGCTACACCTTC. V is TRBV7-9 and J is TRBJ1-2; the D is unclear. This CDR3 region has 16 residues. Trimming stripped 1 base from V and 6 bases from J, with 18 bases between. CDR1 SEHNR and CDR2 FQNEAQ come from the germline V gene (reference sequence).

This clonotype was detected ten times or more. V usage is TRBV12-3 or TRBV12-4 and J usage is TRBJ1-3, with D possibly matching TRBD1 (5 bases). The CDR3 runs to 14 residues. V shed 3 bases and J shed 0 bases, with 6 bases lying between them. The CDR3 nucleotides read TGTGCCAGCAGTTTCGACAGCTCTGGAAACACCATATATTTT. Translation gives CASSFDSSGNTIYF.

At least ten counts were recorded for this clonotype. The chain employs TRBV4-2 and TRBJ2-5; 8 positions agree with TRBD2. V shed 0 bases and J 4 bases; nucleotides not matched to a gene: 7. Per germline, CDR1 LGHNA and CDR2 YNFKEQ. The CDR3 has 16 amino acids. The CDR3 protein is CASSQDRAGVSETQYF. As DNA, the CDR3 is TGTGCCAGCAGCCAAGACCGAGCGGGAGTCTCAGAGACCCAGTACTTC.

This clonotype was seen a few times. The chain uses TRBV7-3 and TRBJ1-1; no reliable D call. Trimming shortened V by 6 bases and J by 4 bases, and 12 bases separated the two germline ends. The CDR3 loop spans 13 amino acids. CDR1 is SGHTA, CDR2 FQGTGA, per germline. The CDR3 bases are TGTGCCAGCAGTCCGAACCCAGGCACTGAAGCTTTCTTT. Translated, it gives CASSPNPGTEAFF.

This clonotype was seen ten or more times. The chain carries TRBV19 and TRBJ2-7; D uncertain. The CDR3 is 12 amino acids. Germline V gene lookup returns CDR1 LNHDA and CDR2 SQIVND (reference sequence). Trimming pared 5 bases from V and 5 bases from J, leaving 10 bases between. The CDR3 loop reads CASSVTGHEQYF. Here the CDR3 DNA reads TGTGCCAGTAGTGTGACGGGCCACGAGCAGTACTTC.

This clonotype has at least ten counts. The chain joins TRBV20-1 to TRBJ1-6, with a weak D call TRBD1 (5 bases). The CDR3 runs 16 residues. Trimming shortened V by 2 bases and J by 2 bases, and 13 bases separated the two germline ends. The germline V gene has CDR1 DFQATT and CDR2 SNEGSKA (reference sequence). The CDR3: CSARSRDETYNSPLHF. The CDR3 coding sequence is TGCAGTGCTAGATCGCGGGACGAAACCTATAATTCACCCCTCCACTTT.

This clonotype appeared many times. The V and J genes are TRBV20-1 and TRBJ2-2, with TRBD1 as a possible D gene (5 bases). The CDR3 loop spans 14 amino acids. V dropped 5 bases and J dropped 3 bases, with 13 bases sitting between them. Germline values: CDR1 DFQATT, CDR2 SNEGSKA (reference sequence). The CDR3 sequence is CSAPSDTYTGELFF. The CDR3 DNA is TGCAGTGCTCCCTCGGACACCTACACCGGGGAGCTGTTTTTT.